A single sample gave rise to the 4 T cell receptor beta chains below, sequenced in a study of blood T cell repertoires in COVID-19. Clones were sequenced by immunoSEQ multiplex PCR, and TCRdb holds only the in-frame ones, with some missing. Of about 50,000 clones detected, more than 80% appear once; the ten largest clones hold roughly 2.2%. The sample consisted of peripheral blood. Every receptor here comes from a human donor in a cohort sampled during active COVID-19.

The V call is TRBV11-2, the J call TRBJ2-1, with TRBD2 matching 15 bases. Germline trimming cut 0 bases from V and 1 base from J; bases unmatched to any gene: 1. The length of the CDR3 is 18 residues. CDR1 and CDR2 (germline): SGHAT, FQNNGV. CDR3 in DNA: TGTGCCAGCAGCTTAGAAGGACTAGCGGGAGGGTCCTACAATGAGCAGTTCTTC. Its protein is CASSLEGLAGGSYNEQFF.

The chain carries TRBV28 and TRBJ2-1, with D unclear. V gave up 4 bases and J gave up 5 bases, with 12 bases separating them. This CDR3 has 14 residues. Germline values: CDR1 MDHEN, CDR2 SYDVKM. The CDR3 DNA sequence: TGTGCCAGCAGTTCTAGGAATTTGAACAATGAGCAGTTCTTC. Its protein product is CASSSRNLNNEQFF.

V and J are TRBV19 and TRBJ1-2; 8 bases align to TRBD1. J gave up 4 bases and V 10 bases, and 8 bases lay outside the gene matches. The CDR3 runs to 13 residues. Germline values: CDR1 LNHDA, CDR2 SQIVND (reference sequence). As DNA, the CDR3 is TGTGCCACAACAGGGGGACGCTTCTATGGCTACACCTTC. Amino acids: CATTGGRFYGYTF.

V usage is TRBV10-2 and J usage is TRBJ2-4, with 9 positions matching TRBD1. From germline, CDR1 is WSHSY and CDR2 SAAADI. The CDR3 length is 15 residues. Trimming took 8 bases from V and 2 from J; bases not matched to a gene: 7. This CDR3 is CASQDRGLPKNIQYF. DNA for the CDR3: TGCGCCAGCCAGGACAGGGGTCTACCCAAAAACATTCAGTACTTC.